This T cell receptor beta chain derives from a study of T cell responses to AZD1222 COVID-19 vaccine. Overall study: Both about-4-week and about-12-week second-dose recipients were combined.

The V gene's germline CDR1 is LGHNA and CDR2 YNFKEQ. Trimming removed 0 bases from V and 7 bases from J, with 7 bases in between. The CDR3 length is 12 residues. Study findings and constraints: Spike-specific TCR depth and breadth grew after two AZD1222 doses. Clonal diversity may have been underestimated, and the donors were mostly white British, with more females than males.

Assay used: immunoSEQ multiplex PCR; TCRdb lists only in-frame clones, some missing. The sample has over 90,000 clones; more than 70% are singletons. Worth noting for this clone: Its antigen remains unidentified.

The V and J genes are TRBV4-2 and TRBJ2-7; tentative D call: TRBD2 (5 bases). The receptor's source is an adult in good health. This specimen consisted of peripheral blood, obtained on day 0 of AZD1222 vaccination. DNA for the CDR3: TGTGCCAGCAGCCAAGAACTAGGGGAGCAGTACTTC. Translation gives CASSQELGEQYF.